This T cell receptor beta chain was recorded in a study of blood T cell repertoires in COVID-19. Germline values: CDR1 SGHAT, CDR2 FQDESV (reference sequence). This CDR3 has 13 residues. V gave up 5 bases and J gave up 4 bases, with 9 bases separating them. TCRdb's copy holds only in-frame clones and misses some; the assay was immunoSEQ multiplex PCR. The sample consists of some 29,000 clones, approximately 88% of them appearing once. The chain employs TRBV11-1 and TRBJ2-1; D possibly corresponds to TRBD1 (6 bases). This TCR came from a human donor in a cohort sampled during active COVID-19. The sample comprised peripheral blood. CDR3 sequence reads: CASSLDRYNEQFF. In DNA, the CDR3 is TGTGCCAGCAGCCTCGACAGGTACAATGAGCAGTTCTTC.